The 15 T cell receptor beta chains listed next were all sequenced from one sample in a study of tumor and adjacent non-tumor tissue in lung cancer. TCRbeta libraries were built with three rounds of nested PCR, modified from ARM-PCR. TCRdb recomputed calls from the multiplex PCR reads with MiXCR, one row per CDR3 protein. The table lists over 40,000 distinct CDR3 sequences, approximately 60% of them singletons. No cell sorting was done before RNA was extracted from the tissue. The normal lung tissue was taken more than 3 cm from the tumor edge. The specimen was distant non-tumor lung tissue. These receptors originate from a woman aged 40 to 50 with non-small cell lung cancer.

A note on this clonotype: The junction differs from germline at one of its ends, possibly a read error. V usage is TRBV4-1 and J usage is TRBJ1-4; 8 positions agree with TRBD1. From germline, CDR1 is MGHRA and CDR2 YSYEKL. CDR3 length: 16 amino acids. The CDR3 DNA follows: TGCGCCTGCAGCCAAGATCTTGCCAGGGGGCTTGGAAAACTGTTATTT. Protein sequence: CACSQDLARGLGKLLF.

In regard to this clonotype: A read error may produce the germline difference seen at one junction end. The chain is built from TRBV6-6 and TRBJ1-4; D possibly corresponds to TRBD1 (6 bases). Germline V gene data show CDR1 as MNHNY and CDR2 as SVGAGI (reference sequence). The CDR3 consists of 17 residues. The CDR3 DNA reads as TGTGCCGGCAGTTACCAGGGGCATGGCGGAACTAATGAAAAACCGTTTTTT. It translates to CAGSYQGHGGTNEKPFF.

In this sample, this clonotype turned up a few times. A read error may be the cause here, since a much bigger clone is one base away. The missing conserved phenylalanine or tryptophan at the end of this CDR3 makes a read error likely. The chain combines TRBV5-4 with TRBJ2-7; TRBD1 is a possible D gene (5 bases). Germline lookup yields CDR1 SGHNT and CDR2 YYREEE (reference sequence). There are 14 residues in the CDR3. Trimming cost V 10 bases and J 1 base, with 18 bases left between them. CDR3 sequence: CACKTDILSYEQYS. As DNA, the CDR3 is TGTGCCTGCAAGACAGACATACTATCCTACGAGCAGTACTCC.

A note on this clonotype: Lacking the conserved final phenylalanine or tryptophan, this CDR3 likely reflects a read error. This rearrangement joins TRBV4-1 to TRBJ2-5, with D perhaps being TRBD1 or TRBD2 (5 bases each). CDR1 and CDR2 from the germline V gene are MGHRA and YSYEKL. This CDR3 is built from 15 residues. CDR3 sequence (DNA): TGCGTCAGCAGCCAAGATCGGGACGGGGCCGGGACCCAGTACTTA. Amino acids: CVSSQDRDGAGTQYL.

Details on this clonotype: A single base separates this from a much larger clone, so it may be a read error. The chain couples TRBV20-1 to TRBJ2-6; 7 bases agree with TRBD2. CDR3 length equals 16 residues. The V gene's germline CDR1 is DFQATT and CDR2 SNEGSKA (reference sequence). DNA for the CDR3: TGCAGTGCTAGGGCTAGCGGACGCTCTGGGGCCAACGTCCCGACTTTC. This gives the protein CSARASGRSGANVPTF.

This clonotype was seen at least ten times. The chain joins TRBV28 to TRBJ1-1, with TRBD1 as a possible D gene (5 bases). The CDR3 spans 17 residues. V was trimmed by 8 bases and J by 0 bases, leaving 22 bases between them. Germline CDR1 MDHEN, CDR2 SYDVKM. CDR3 coding DNA: TGTGCCAGCCGAAGTCAGCAGGGAGCCAAAATGAACACTGAAGCTTTCTTT. Translating gives CASRSQQGAKMNTEAFF.

Remarks on this clonotype: A much larger clone lies one base from this, so it may be a read error. The chain combines TRBV28 with TRBJ2-3; no reliable D call. The CDR3 has 17 residues. The germline V and J ends were trimmed by 2 bases and 1 base, with 16 bases remaining between them. The germline gives CDR1 MDHEN, CDR2 SYDVKM. As DNA, the CDR3 is TGTGCCAGCAGTTTAAGCGCGGCGGAAGGTGGCACAGATACGCAGTATTTT. Protein product: CASSLSAAEGGTDTQYF.

The table lists this clonotype with a few counts. Lacking the conserved final phenylalanine or tryptophan, this CDR3 likely reflects a read error. The CDR3 DNA sequence: TGCAGTGTTGTTAACAGGAACTATGGCTACACCCTC. Its translation: CSVVNRNYGYTL. V and J are TRBV29-1 and TRBJ1-2; D perhaps matches TRBD1 (5 bases). The CDR3 has 12 residues. Germline V CDR1 and CDR2: SQVTM, ANQGSEA.

The chain has TRBV10-2 and TRBJ2-1, with 10 bases aligning to TRBD2. CDR3 length equals 15 residues. J was trimmed by 5 bases and V by 8 bases; bases with no gene match: 9. Germline loops: CDR1 WSHSY, CDR2 SAAADI. The CDR3, as DNA: TGCGCCAGCGGTGGACTAGCGGAGCTTAACAATGAGCAGTTCTTC. Protein: CASGGLAELNNEQFF.

This clonotype was picked up a small number of times. This sequence joins TRBV28 and TRBJ1-2; no reliable D call. The CDR3 is 16 amino acids. Germline CDR1 is MDHEN and CDR2 is SYDVKM. V was trimmed by 3 bases and J by 5 bases, leaving 19 bases between them. CDR3 DNA sequence: TGTGCCAGCAGTTTGGCCGAAGGAGGGAACCTATATGGCTACACCTTC. Its translation: CASSLAEGGNLYGYTF.

There are a few counts of this clonotype. The V and J genes are TRBV5-1 and TRBJ2-3, with D unresolved. Germline V lookup: CDR1 SGHRS, CDR2 YFSETQ. The CDR3 length is 14 residues. With 4 bases removed from V and 1 base from J, the gap between germline ends came to 10 bases. The CDR3 sequence is CASSMAWGTDTQYF. In DNA, the CDR3 is TGCGCCAGCAGCATGGCGTGGGGCACAGATACGCAGTATTTT.

In regard to this clonotype: A much larger clone differs by one base, so this may be a read error. The rearrangement joins TRBV7-8 to TRBJ2-5; TRBD1 or TRBD2 may be the D gene (5 bases each). This CDR3 contains 15 residues. The germline CDR1 and CDR2 sequences are SGHVS and FQNEAQ. CDR3 DNA: TGTGACAGCAGCCGAGTGGATGGGGGTCAAGAGACCCAGTACTTC. Its translation is CDSSRVDGGQETQYF.

In this sample, this clonotype turned up a few times. With a much larger clone just one base away, this may be a read error. The chain links TRBV14 to TRBJ1-1; D uncertain. Per the germline V gene, CDR1 is SGHDN and CDR2 is FVKESK. Trimming took 3 bases from V and 0 from J, leaving 8 bases between them. This CDR3 region has 14 residues. CDR3 amino acids: CASSQAGVNTEAFF. In nucleotides, the CDR3 is TGTGCCAGCAGCCAGGCCGGCGTGAACACTGAAGCTTTCTTT. The variable domain in full, with the rest retrieved from reference TRBV14 and TRBJ1-1, is EAGVTQFPSHSVIEKGQTVTLRCDPISGHDNLYWYRRVMGKEIKFLLHFVKESKQDESGMPNNRFLAERTGGTYSTLKVQPAELEDSGVYFCASSQAGVNTEAFFGQGTRLTVV.

In regard to this clonotype: It may be a read error: a sequence one base away is much more abundant. The chain links TRBV28 to TRBJ2-1, with a tentative D call TRBD1 (6 bases). The V and J ends lost 5 bases and 3 bases respectively, with 11 bases between them. From germline, CDR1 is MDHEN and CDR2 SYDVKM. This CDR3 is 14 amino acids long. The CDR3 sequence is CASSPQGGYNEQFF. CDR3 DNA sequence: TGTGCCAGCAGTCCCCAAGGGGGCTACAATGAGCAGTTCTTC. The full variable domain, its missing parts supplied by reference TRBV28 and TRBJ2-1, is DVKVTQSSRYLVKRTGEKVFLECVQDMDHENMFWYRQDPGLGLRLIYFSYDVKMKEKGDIPEGYSVSREKKERFSLILESASTNQTSMYLCASSPQGGYNEQFFGPGTRLTVL.

Points on this clonotype: An end of the junction does not agree with germline; a read error may underlie this. V gene TRBV5-4 combines with J gene TRBJ2-5, with TRBD2 matching 12 bases. CDR3 size: 16 residues. Germline loops: CDR1 SGHNT, CDR2 YYREEE (reference sequence). CDR3 DNA: TGTGCCAGTAGCTTGCTAGCGGGGGGGCTAGAAGAGACCATGTACTTC. It translates to CASSLLAGGLEETMYF.